These 29 T cell receptor beta chains came from one sample sequenced in a study of T-cell reconstitution after alpha-beta-depleted transplantation in children. During its preparation, the TCRbeta library received unique molecular identifiers. MiXCR, run by TCRdb on the PCR reads, gives a single entry per CDR3 protein. The sample holds around 580,000 distinct CDR3 sequences, roughly 27% seen once. The input for sequencing was PBMCs, taken before TCRalphabeta/CD19-depleted stem cell transplant. The receptor source for this set is a boy under three years old with Wiskott-Aldrich syndrome, due to receive a stem cell transplant.

The chain couples TRBV12-3 or TRBV12-4 to TRBJ1-1, with D perhaps TRBD1 (6 bases). The CDR3 covers 14 residues. V lost 5 bases and J lost 7, with 17 bases in between. In nucleotides, the CDR3 is TGTGCCAGCAGTCCTTCTCTGGACAGAGATGAAGCTTTCTTT. It specifies CASSPSLDRDEAFF.

This clonotype was recorded a few times. J is TRBJ2-5 and V is TRBV3-1; TRBD2 aligns across 7 bases. V was clipped by 5 bases and J by 5 bases; unmatched bases: 8. In germline, CDR1 is LGHDT, CDR2 YNNKEL (reference sequence). The CDR3 length is 14 residues. CDR3 coding DNA: TGTGCCAGCAGCTACGGACTAGGAGGGGAGACCCAGTACTTC. Its translation: CASSYGLGGETQYF.

The chain combines TRBV11-2 with TRBJ2-7; tentatively, D is TRBD1 or TRBD2 (5 bases each). Germline CDR1 reads SGHAT; CDR2 reads FQNNGV. The germline V and J ends were trimmed by 4 bases and 2 bases, with 21 bases remaining between them. This CDR3 contains 17 residues. CDR3 residues: CASSWRAGLFGTYEQYF. The DNA of the CDR3 is TGTGCCAGCAGCTGGCGGGCAGGGCTATTTGGAACCTACGAGCAGTACTTC.

The chain joins TRBV29-1 to TRBJ1-3, with 7 bases matching TRBD1. This CDR3 has 15 amino acids. Germline values: CDR1 SQVTM, CDR2 ANQGSEA. After removal of 7 bases from V and 0 bases from J, the junction contained 9 bases not matched to a gene. CDR3 amino acids: CSASRDSFSGNTIYF. CDR3 nucleotide sequence: TGCAGCGCCTCCCGGGACAGCTTCTCTGGAAACACCATATATTTT.

This chain connects TRBV15 to TRBJ2-2; D unresolved. The CDR3 runs 15 residues. Trimming took 0 bases from V and 1 from J, leaving 6 bases between them. Germline V gives CDR1 LNHNV, CDR2 YYDKDF (reference sequence). The DNA for the CDR3 is TGTGCCACCAGCAGAGATCAACGGAACACCGGGGAGCTGTTTTTT. Translating gives CATSRDQRNTGELFF.

The V gene is TRBV12-3 or TRBV12-4, the J gene TRBJ1-5; tentative D call: TRBD1 (5 bases). CDR3 length: 15 amino acids. V lost 2 bases to trimming and J lost 2 bases, with 10 bases between them. The CDR3 here is CASSLRGTGNQPQHF. In nucleotides, the CDR3 is TGTGCCAGCAGTTTAAGGGGCACAGGCAATCAGCCCCAGCATTTT.

Concerning this clonotype itself: Germline is not matched at one junction end, which may reflect a read error. This chain joins TRBV18 and TRBJ1-1; 7 nucleotides match TRBD1. The CDR3 consists of 14 residues. Germline CDR1 is KGHSH and CDR2 is LQKENI. This CDR3 is CASSPQGMNTEAFF. CDR3 coding DNA: TGTGCCAGCTCTCCACAGGGGATGAACACTGAAGCTTTCTTT.

This clonotype came up once. The J gene is TRBJ2-5, the V gene TRBV5-6; D might be TRBD2 (6 bases). Germline-derived CDR1 and CDR2 are SGHDT and YYEEEE. There are 14 residues in the CDR3. The germline V and J ends were trimmed by 1 base and 4 bases, with 11 bases remaining between them. DNA for the CDR3: TGTGCCAGCAGCTTGCGGAGGGAGCGAGAGACCCAGTACTTC. Protein product: CASSLRRERETQYF.

This chain joins TRBV6-5 and TRBJ2-6; 12 nucleotides agree with TRBD1. Germline assignment: CDR1 MNHEY and CDR2 SVGAGI. The V and J ends lost 4 bases and 2 bases, in that order; junction bases with no gene match: 3. This CDR3 region has 17 residues. CDR3 residues: CASSSRDRGPGANVLTF. In DNA, the CDR3 is TGTGCCAGCAGTTCCCGGGACAGGGGGCCTGGGGCCAACGTCCTGACTTTC.

The chain uses TRBV7-2 and TRBJ2-1; no clear D. Germline-derived CDR1 and CDR2 are SGHTA and FQGNSA. Trimming left V 5 bases short and J 5 bases short, with 13 bases between. This CDR3 has 14 amino acids. In DNA, the CDR3 is TGTGCCAGCAGCCCCCCACCGGACCACAATGAGCAGTTCTTC. Its translation is CASSPPPDHNEQFF.

The chain carries TRBV12-3 or TRBV12-4 and TRBJ2-7; D uncertain. Trimming pared 3 bases from V and 3 bases from J, leaving 15 bases between. There are 15 residues in the CDR3. CDR3 DNA: TGTGCCAGCAGTTTCGGGTTAGGACGTTACTACGAGCAGTACTTC. Translated, it gives CASSFGLGRYYEQYF.

In this sample, this clonotype turned up a few times. The chain carries TRBV2 and TRBJ2-1; no definite D call. Germline loops: CDR1 SNHLY, CDR2 FYNNEI. This CDR3 contains 14 residues. V was pared by 0 bases and J by 5 bases, with 8 bases between. CDR3 region: CASSEARGDNEQFF. DNA for the CDR3: TGTGCCAGCAGTGAAGCCCGAGGAGACAATGAGCAGTTCTTC.

This clonotype was seen a single time. This rearrangement joins TRBV19 to TRBJ2-1; TRBD2 agrees at 10 bases. This CDR3 is built from 16 residues. The V and J ends lost 5 bases and 9 bases, in that order; junction bases with no gene match: 13. Per the germline V gene, CDR1 is LNHDA and CDR2 is SQIVND (reference sequence). The chain's CDR3 is CASSGRIAGGGPEQFF. The CDR3 DNA is TGTGCCAGTAGTGGGCGGATAGCGGGAGGAGGTCCTGAGCAGTTCTTC.

This clonotype was counted between two and nine times. Written as DNA, the CDR3 is TGTGCCAGCAGCTTACGTACGATTGCAGAGACCCAGTACTTC. Amino acid sequence: CASSLRTIAETQYF. The chain has TRBV7-6 and TRBJ2-5; D remains unclear. The V and J ends lost 2 bases and 4 bases respectively, with 11 bases between them. Looked up from germline, CDR1 is SGHVS and CDR2 is FNYEAQ. CDR3 size: 14 residues.

The CDR3 spells CASSYLGQHRSGAFF. The CDR3 region has the DNA TGTGCCAGCAGTTACTTGGGCCAACATCGATCTGGAGCTTTCTTT. The chain recombines TRBV6-5 with TRBJ1-1; D unclear. CDR3 length: 15 amino acids. The V and J ends lost 1 base and 10 bases respectively, with 19 bases between them. Germline CDR1 is MNHEY and CDR2 is SVGAGI.

J is TRBJ2-2 and V is TRBV5-1; 7 bases are a match to TRBD1. The germline V gene has CDR1 SGHRS and CDR2 YFSETQ. The CDR3 contains 17 residues. The trim removed 4 bases at V and 4 bases at J, leaving 13 bases unmatched. CDR3 sequence reads: CASSATGAPSPTGELFF. CDR3 nucleotide sequence: TGCGCCAGCAGCGCCACAGGGGCCCCCTCCCCCACCGGGGAGCTGTTTTTT.

This chain joins TRBV5-1 and TRBJ2-7; 7 bases agree with TRBD1. V was pared by 4 bases and J by 0 bases, with 7 bases of the junction left unmatched. The germline V gene has CDR1 SGHRS and CDR2 YFSETQ. CDR3 size: 15 residues. The CDR3 loop reads CASSRGQALSYEQYF. CDR3 coding DNA: TGCGCCAGCAGCCGCGGACAGGCCCTCTCCTACGAGCAGTACTTC.

This clonotype came up a few times. The chain couples TRBV20-1 to TRBJ2-7; D unclear. This CDR3 has 11 amino acids. V lost 6 bases, J lost 5 bases, and 11 bases lay in between. Germline V lookup: CDR1 DFQATT, CDR2 SNEGSKA (reference sequence). The CDR3 DNA sequence: TGCAGTGCCTCAGTTGGGGACGAGCAGTACTTC. This encodes CSASVGDEQYF.

V gene TRBV10-1 combines with J gene TRBJ2-1, with 8 bases identical to TRBD2. In germline, CDR1 is WNHNN, CDR2 SYGVQD (reference sequence). The CDR3 loop spans 13 amino acids. CDR3 protein: CVLIGGEGNEQFF. DNA of the CDR3: TGCGTTCTGATCGGGGGGGAGGGAAATGAGCAGTTCTTC.

This clonotype showed up just a few times. The rearrangement joins TRBV5-1 to TRBJ2-3; 10 positions match TRBD2. The germline V gene encodes CDR1 SGHRS and CDR2 YFSETQ. Losses at the gene ends were 0 bases for V and 2 bases for J; bases not matched to a gene: 3. The length of the CDR3 is 16 residues. CDR3 coding DNA: TGCGCCAGCAGCTTGGACCTAGCGGGAGCCACAGATACGCAGTATTTT. This translates into CASSLDLAGATDTQYF.

The chain couples TRBV5-6 to TRBJ1-2; D is possibly TRBD1 (6 bases). Germline V gene lookup returns CDR1 SGHDT and CDR2 YYEEEE. CDR3 length: 14 residues. Trimming took off 0 bases at V and 7 bases at J, with 13 bases between the two ends. The CDR3 sequence is CASSLDRTRGGYTF. The CDR3 nucleotides are TGTGCCAGCAGCTTGGATCGTACCAGGGGTGGCTACACCTTC.

This chain uses TRBV7-9 with TRBJ2-7, with 7 bases lining up with TRBD2. Germline V gene lookup returns CDR1 SEHNR and CDR2 FQNEAQ (reference sequence). V trimming: 6 bases; J trimming: 3 bases; junction bases outside the gene matches: 14. The CDR3 consists of 16 residues. CDR3 sequence reads: CASSQWGGRLDYEQYF. The CDR3 coding sequence is TGTGCCAGCAGTCAGTGGGGCGGGAGATTGGACTACGAGCAGTACTTC.

About this clonotype: A much larger clone lies a single base off, so this may be a read error. The V and J genes are TRBV12-3 or TRBV12-4 and TRBJ2-5, with 11 nucleotides matching TRBD1. CDR3 length: 16 amino acids. J was trimmed by 1 base and V by 6 bases; bases with no gene match: 7. CDR3 DNA: TGTGCCAGCAGCGGGACAGGGGGAATGGGCCAAGAGACCCAGTACTTC. As protein: CASSGTGGMGQETQYF.

The CDR3 is CASSLDLPTREEEFF. DNA of the CDR3: TGTGCCAGCAGCTTGGACCTCCCGACTAGGGAGGAGGAGTTCTTC. The J gene is TRBJ2-1, the V gene TRBV7-2, with TRBD2 as a possible D gene (6 bases). The CDR3 runs 15 residues. Between the trimmed V and J ends, which lost 3 bases and 14 bases, there was a span of 23 bases. Germline V CDR1 and CDR2: SGHTA, FQGNSA.

The rearrangement joins TRBV9 to TRBJ2-5; no clear D. The CDR3 contains 15 residues. CDR1 is SGDLS, CDR2 YYNGEE, per germline. V gave up 0 bases and J gave up 5 bases, with 14 bases separating them. As DNA, the CDR3 is TGTGCCAGCAGCGTAGGTCAATCGGTGGAGGAGACCCAGTACTTC. Protein sequence: CASSVGQSVEETQYF.

The chain carries TRBV5-1 and TRBJ2-6, with 9 bases identical to TRBD1. The germline gives CDR1 SGHRS, CDR2 YFSETQ. The CDR3 is 18 amino acids. Trimming cost V 3 bases and J 1 base; bases outside gene matches: 8. CDR3 in amino acids: CASSSGDRVISGANVLTF. DNA for the CDR3: TGCGCCAGCAGCTCGGGGGACAGGGTTATATCTGGGGCCAACGTCCTGACTTTC.

This clonotype showed up just a few times. The V gene is TRBV20-1, the J gene TRBJ2-3, with D uncertain. CDR1 and CDR2 (germline): DFQATT, SNEGSKA (reference sequence). The CDR3 consists of 11 residues. Trimming shortened V by 3 bases and J by 5 bases, and 6 bases separated the two germline ends. CDR3 sequence: CSASKRDTQYF. The CDR3 nucleotides read TGCAGTGCTAGTAAGCGAGATACGCAGTATTTT.

The chain is built from TRBV20-1 and TRBJ2-7; 9 nucleotides agree with TRBD2. The germline gives CDR1 DFQATT, CDR2 SNEGSKA (reference sequence). CDR3 size: 13 residues. Trimming cost V 5 bases and J 6 bases; bases outside gene matches: 8. CDR3 loop: CSAFGTSSVEQYF. CDR3 nucleotide sequence: TGCAGTGCTTTCGGGACTAGCTCCGTCGAGCAGTACTTC.

The V gene is TRBV4-1, the J gene TRBJ2-5; TRBD2 matches at 9 bases. CDR1 is MGHRA and CDR2 is YSYEKL in the germline V gene. Trimming cost V 2 bases and J 5 bases; bases outside gene matches: 6. The CDR3 is made up of 15 amino acids. For the CDR3, the DNA is TGCGCCAGCAGCCAATTAGCGGGAGAGGGGGAGACCCAGTACTTC. Translated, it gives CASSQLAGEGETQYF.